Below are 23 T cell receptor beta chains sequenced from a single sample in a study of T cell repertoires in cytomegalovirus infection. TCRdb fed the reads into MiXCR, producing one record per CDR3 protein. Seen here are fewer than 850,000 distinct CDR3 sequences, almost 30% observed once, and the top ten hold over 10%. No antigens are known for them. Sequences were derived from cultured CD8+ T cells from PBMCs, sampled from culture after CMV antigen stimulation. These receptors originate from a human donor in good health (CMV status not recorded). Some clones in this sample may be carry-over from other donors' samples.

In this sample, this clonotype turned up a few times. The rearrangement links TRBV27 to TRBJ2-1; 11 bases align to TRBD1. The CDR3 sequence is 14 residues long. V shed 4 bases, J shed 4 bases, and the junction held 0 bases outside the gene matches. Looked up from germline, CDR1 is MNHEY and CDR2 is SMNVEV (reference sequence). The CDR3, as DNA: TGTGCCAGCAGTTGGGACAGGGGGTACAATGAGCAGTTCTTC. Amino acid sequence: CASSWDRGYNEQFF.

The CDR3 sequence: CASRGAAGGINGELFF. CDR3 DNA sequence: TGTGCCAGCAGGGGAGCGGCAGGGGGCATTAACGGGGAGCTGTTTTTT. The gene calls are TRBV28 and TRBJ2-2, with 8 nucleotides matching TRBD1. In germline, CDR1 is MDHEN, CDR2 SYDVKM. V shed 6 bases, J shed 7 bases, and the junction held 13 bases outside the gene matches. This CDR3 is built from 16 residues.

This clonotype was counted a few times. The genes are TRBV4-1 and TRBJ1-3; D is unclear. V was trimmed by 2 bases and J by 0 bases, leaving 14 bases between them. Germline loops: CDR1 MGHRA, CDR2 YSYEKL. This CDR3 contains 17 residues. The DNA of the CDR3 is TGCGCCAGCAGCCAAACCGGGAGCCATTTCTCTGGAAACACCATATATTTT. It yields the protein CASSQTGSHFSGNTIYF.

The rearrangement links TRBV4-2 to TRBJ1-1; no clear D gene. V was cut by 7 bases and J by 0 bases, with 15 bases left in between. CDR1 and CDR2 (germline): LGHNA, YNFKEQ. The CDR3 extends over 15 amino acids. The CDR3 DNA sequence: TGTGCCAGCACCCAGGACCGAGGGCTGAACACTGAAGCTTTCTTT. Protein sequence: CASTQDRGLNTEAFF.

The CDR3 DNA is TGTGCCAGCAGCTTCTTTTTGGCGGGTGGCTCTGGGGCCAACGTCCTGACTTTC. Protein sequence: CASSFFLAGGSGANVLTF. The chain couples TRBV7-6 to TRBJ2-6, with D possibly matching TRBD2 (5 bases). Deletions cut 3 bases from V and 0 bases from J, with 15 bases between. There are 18 residues in the CDR3. From germline, CDR1 is SGHVS and CDR2 FNYEAQ.

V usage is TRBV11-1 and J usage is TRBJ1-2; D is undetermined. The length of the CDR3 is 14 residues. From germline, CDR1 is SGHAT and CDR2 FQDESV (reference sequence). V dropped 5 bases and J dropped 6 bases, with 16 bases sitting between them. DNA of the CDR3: TGTGCCAGCAGCCTACTAGGACCCGGCAATGGCTACACCTTC. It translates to CASSLLGPGNGYTF.

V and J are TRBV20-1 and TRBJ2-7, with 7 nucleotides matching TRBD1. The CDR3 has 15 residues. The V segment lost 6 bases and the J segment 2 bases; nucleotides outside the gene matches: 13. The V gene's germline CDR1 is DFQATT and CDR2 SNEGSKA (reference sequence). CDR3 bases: TGCAGTGCGAGCCAGAAGGGGGCCACGGCCTACGAGCAGTACTTC. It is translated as CSASQKGATAYEQYF.

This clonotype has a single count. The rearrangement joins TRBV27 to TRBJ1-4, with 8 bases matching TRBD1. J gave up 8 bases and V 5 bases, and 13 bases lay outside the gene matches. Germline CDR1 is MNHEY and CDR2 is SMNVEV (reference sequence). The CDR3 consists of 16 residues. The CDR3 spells CASSPLNRGVEEKLFF. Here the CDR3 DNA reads TGTGCCAGCAGTCCACTAAACAGGGGGGTAGAGGAAAAACTGTTTTTT.

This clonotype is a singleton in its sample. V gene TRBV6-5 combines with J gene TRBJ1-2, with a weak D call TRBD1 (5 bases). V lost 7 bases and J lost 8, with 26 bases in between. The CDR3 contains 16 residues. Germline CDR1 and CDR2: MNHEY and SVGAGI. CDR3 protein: CASTLLGPEDTGGYTF. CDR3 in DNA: TGTGCCAGCACCTTACTGGGACCTGAAGATACTGGGGGCTACACCTTC.

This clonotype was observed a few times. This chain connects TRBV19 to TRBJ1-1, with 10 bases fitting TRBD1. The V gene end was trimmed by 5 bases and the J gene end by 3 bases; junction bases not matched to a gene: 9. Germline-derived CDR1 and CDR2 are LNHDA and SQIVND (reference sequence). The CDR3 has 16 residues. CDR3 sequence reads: CASSPGQGGLDTEAFF. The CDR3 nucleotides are TGTGCCAGTAGTCCAGGACAGGGGGGTTTGGACACTGAAGCTTTCTTT. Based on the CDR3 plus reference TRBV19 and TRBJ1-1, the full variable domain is DGGITQSPKYLFRKEGQNVTLSCEQNLNHDAMYWYRQDPGQGLRLIYYSQIVNDFQKGDIAEGYSVSREKKESFPLTVTSAQKNPTAFYLCASSPGQGGLDTEAFFGQGTRLTVV.

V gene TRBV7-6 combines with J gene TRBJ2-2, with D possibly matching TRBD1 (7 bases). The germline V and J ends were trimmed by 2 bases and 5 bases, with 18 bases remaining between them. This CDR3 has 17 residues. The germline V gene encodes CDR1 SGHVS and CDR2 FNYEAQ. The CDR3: CASSLWSRGAGTGELFF. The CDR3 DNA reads TGTGCCAGCAGCTTATGGAGCAGGGGGGCAGGGACCGGGGAGCTGTTTTTT. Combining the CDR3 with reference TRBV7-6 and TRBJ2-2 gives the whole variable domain GAGVSQSPRYKVTKRGQDVALRCDPISGHVSLYWYRQALGQGPEFLTYFNYEAQQDKSGLPNDRFSAERPEGSISTLTIQRTEQRDSAMYRCASSLWSRGAGTGELFFGEGSRLTVL.

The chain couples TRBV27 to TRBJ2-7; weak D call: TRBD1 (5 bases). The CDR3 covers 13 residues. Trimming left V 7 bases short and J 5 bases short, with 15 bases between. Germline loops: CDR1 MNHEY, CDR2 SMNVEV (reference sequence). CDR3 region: CASTPGMGNEQYF. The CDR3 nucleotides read TGTGCCAGCACCCCAGGGATGGGGAACGAGCAGTACTTC.

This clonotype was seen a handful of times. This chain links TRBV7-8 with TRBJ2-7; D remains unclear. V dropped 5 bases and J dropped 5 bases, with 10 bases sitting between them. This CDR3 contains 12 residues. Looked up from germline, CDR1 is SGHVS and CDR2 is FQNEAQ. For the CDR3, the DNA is TGTGCCAGCAGCCTTGGGGTGAACGAGCAGTACGTC. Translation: CASSLGVNEQYV.

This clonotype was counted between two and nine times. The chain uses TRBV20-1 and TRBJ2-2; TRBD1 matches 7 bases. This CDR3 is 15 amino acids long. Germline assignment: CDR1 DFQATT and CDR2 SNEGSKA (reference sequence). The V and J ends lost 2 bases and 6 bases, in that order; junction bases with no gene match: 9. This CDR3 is CSARYSGQTAGELFF. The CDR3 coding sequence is TGCAGTGCTAGATACTCGGGACAGACCGCCGGGGAGCTGTTTTTT.

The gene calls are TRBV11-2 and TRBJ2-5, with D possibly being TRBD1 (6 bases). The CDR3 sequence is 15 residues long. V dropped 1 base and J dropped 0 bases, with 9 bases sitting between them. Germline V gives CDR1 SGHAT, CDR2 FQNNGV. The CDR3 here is CASSLVWDNQETQYF. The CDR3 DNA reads TGTGCCAGCAGCTTAGTATGGGACAACCAAGAGACCCAGTACTTC.

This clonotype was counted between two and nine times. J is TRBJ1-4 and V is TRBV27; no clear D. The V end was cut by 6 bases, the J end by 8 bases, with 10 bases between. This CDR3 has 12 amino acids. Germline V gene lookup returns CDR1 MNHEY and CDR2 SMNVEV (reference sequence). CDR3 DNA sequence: TGTGCCAGCAGAACGGGCGCCGAAAAACTGTTTTTT. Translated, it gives CASRTGAEKLFF.

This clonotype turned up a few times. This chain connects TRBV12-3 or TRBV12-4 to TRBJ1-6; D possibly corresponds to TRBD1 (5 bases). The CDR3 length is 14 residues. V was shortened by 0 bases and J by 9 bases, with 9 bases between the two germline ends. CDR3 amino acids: CASSLAGRGSPLHF. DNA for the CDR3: TGTGCCAGCAGTTTAGCGGGGCGAGGTTCACCCCTCCACTTT.

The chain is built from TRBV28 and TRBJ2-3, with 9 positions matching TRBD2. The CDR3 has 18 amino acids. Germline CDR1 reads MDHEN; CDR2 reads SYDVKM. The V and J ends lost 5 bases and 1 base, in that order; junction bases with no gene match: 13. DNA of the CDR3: TGTGCCAGCAGTCCCAGCGGGGGTAGCGGGGGTGGCACAGATACGCAGTATTTT. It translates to CASSPSGGSGGGTDTQYF.

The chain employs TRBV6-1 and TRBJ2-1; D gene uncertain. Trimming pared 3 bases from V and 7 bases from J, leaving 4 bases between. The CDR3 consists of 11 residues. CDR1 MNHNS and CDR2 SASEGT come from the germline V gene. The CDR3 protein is CASSDWNEQFF. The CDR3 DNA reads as TGTGCCAGCAGTGATTGGAATGAGCAGTTCTTC.

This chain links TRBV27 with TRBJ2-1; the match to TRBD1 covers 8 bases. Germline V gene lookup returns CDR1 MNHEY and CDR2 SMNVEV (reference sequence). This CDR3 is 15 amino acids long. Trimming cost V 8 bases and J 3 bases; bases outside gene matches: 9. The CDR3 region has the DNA TGTGCCAGCCGTTCCGGACAGGGAGGCTACAATGAGCAGTTCTTC. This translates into CASRSGQGGYNEQFF.

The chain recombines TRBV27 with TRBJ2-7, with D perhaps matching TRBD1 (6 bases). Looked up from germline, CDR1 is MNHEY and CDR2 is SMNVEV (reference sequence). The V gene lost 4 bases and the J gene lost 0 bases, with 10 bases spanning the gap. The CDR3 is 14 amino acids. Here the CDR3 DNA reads TGTGCCAGCAGTTCCGGACAGCTCTCCTACGAGCAGTACTTC. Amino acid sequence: CASSSGQLSYEQYF.

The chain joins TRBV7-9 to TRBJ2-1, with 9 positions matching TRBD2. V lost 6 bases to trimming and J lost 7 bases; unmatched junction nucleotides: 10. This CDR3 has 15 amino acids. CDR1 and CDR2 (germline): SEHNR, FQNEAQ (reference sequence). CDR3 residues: CASSELAGAGNEQFF. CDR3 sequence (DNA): TGTGCCAGCAGTGAGTTAGCGGGGGCCGGGAATGAGCAGTTCTTC.

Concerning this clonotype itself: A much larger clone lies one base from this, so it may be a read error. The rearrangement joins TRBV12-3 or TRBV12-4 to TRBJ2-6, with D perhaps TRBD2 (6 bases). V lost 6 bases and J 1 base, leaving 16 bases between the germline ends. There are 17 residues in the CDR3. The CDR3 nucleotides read TGTGCCAGCAGGGGTATCGGGGGAAGGTCTGGGGCCAACGTCCTGACTTTC. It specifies CASRGIGGRSGANVLTF.